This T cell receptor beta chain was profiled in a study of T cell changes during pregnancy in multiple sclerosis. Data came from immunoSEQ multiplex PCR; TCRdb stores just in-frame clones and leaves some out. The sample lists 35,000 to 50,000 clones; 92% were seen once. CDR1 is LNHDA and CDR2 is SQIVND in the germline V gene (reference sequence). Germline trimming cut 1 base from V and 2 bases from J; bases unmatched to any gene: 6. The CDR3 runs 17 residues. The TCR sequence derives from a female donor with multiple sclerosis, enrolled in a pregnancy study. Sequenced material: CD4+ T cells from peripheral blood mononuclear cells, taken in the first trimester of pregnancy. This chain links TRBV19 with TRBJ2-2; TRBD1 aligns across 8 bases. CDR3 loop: CASSIVGQGANTGELFF. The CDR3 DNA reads TGTGCCAGTAGTATAGTTGGGCAGGGGGCAAACACCGGGGAGCTGTTTTTT.